The 28 T cell receptor beta chains presented below share a single source sample, sequenced in a study of T cell responses to AZD1222 COVID-19 vaccine. Assay: immunoSEQ multiplex PCR; the TCRdb copy retains only in-frame clones and omits some. The data hold about 170,000 clones, with over 85% observed a single time. The sequencing here drew on peripheral blood, taken on day 0 of AZD1222 vaccination. The receptors come from an adult in good health.

V gene TRBV10-3 combines with J gene TRBJ2-2, with D hard to call. Germline V gene sequence: CDR1 ENHRY, CDR2 SYGVKD. V dropped 1 base and J dropped 2 bases, with 8 bases sitting between them. The CDR3 runs 15 residues. The CDR3 nucleotides read TGTGCCATCAGTGAGTTTCAGACAAACACCGGGGAGCTGTTTTTT. This sequence encodes CAISEFQTNTGELFF.

The chain has TRBV18 and TRBJ2-2; D is ambiguous. Germline V CDR1 and CDR2: KGHSH, LQKENI. This CDR3 has 17 residues. V lost 3 bases and J lost 1, with 15 bases in between. CDR3 sequence (DNA): TGTGCCAGCTCACCCAACCTTTGGGTGTGGAACACCGGGGAGCTGTTTTTT. Translated, it gives CASSPNLWVWNTGELFF. Filled out from reference TRBV18 and TRBJ2-2, the complete variable domain reads NAGVMQNPRHLVRRRGQEARLRCSPMKGHSHVYWYRQLPEEGLKFMVYLQKENIIDESGMPKERFSAEFPKEGPSILRIQQVVRGDSAAYFCASSPNLWVWNTGELFFGEGSRLTVL.

The chain joins TRBV4-1 to TRBJ2-2; the D is unclear. Germline V CDR1 and CDR2: MGHRA, YSYEKL. V was clipped by 1 base and J by 0 bases, with 3 bases between them. The CDR3 has 14 residues. The CDR3 bases are TGCGCCAGCAGCCAAGGCCCGAACACCGGGGAGCTGTTTTTT. Amino acids: CASSQGPNTGELFF.

The J gene is TRBJ2-7, the V gene TRBV5-1; possible D gene TRBD2, 6 bases. V was pared by 5 bases and J by 5 bases, with 20 bases between. Germline assignment: CDR1 SGHRS and CDR2 YFSETQ. This CDR3 is 15 amino acids long. CDR3 DNA: TGCGCCAGCAGTTGGGACTCTCTCGTCTTGAACGAGCAGTACTTC. Protein: CASSWDSLVLNEQYF.

The chain recombines TRBV21-1 with TRBJ1-1; the D call TRBD1 from the table was never checked on the DNA. TRBV21-1 constitutes a pseudogene. The CDR3 contains 17 residues. CDR3 nucleotide sequence: TGTGCCAGCAGCAAATTCCCAGGGATACCGTTGAACACTGAAGCTTTCTTT. Protein sequence: CASSKFPGIPLNTEAFF.

The CDR3 is CASSYGLAGDEQYF. CDR3 sequence (DNA): TGTGCCAGCAGTTACGGACTAGCGGGAGACGAGCAGTACTTC. This chain links TRBV6-5 with TRBJ2-7; TRBD2 matches at 13 bases. The CDR3 covers 14 residues. Germline V gene data show CDR1 as MNHEY and CDR2 as SVGAGI. V trimming: 2 bases; J trimming: 5 bases; junction bases outside the gene matches: 0.

This chain joins TRBV6-6 and TRBJ2-2; no clear D gene. This CDR3 is built from 13 residues. Trimming removed 7 bases from V and 4 bases from J, with 10 bases in between. Germline-derived CDR1 and CDR2 are MNHNY and SVGAGI (reference sequence). In DNA, the CDR3 is TGTGCCAGCAAAAGGGATGGCACCGGGGAGCTGTTTTTT. Protein product: CASKRDGTGELFF.

The chain joins TRBV19 to TRBJ1-1, with unresolved D. The V end lost 2 bases, the J end lost 2 bases, and 6 bases lay between the germline ends. CDR1 is LNHDA and CDR2 is SQIVND in the germline V gene (reference sequence). The CDR3 consists of 13 residues. Written as DNA, the CDR3 is TGTGCCAGTAGTATAAATTTAAACACTGAAGCTTTCTTT. Translating it yields CASSINLNTEAFF. Full variable domain (remainder filled in from reference TRBV19 and TRBJ1-1): DGGITQSPKYLFRKEGQNVTLSCEQNLNHDAMYWYRQDPGQGLRLIYYSQIVNDFQKGDIAEGYSVSREKKESFPLTVTSAQKNPTAFYLCASSINLNTEAFFGQGTRLTVV.

The rearrangement joins TRBV5-1 to TRBJ2-7; 10 positions match TRBD1. Per germline, CDR1 SGHRS and CDR2 YFSETQ. This CDR3 is built from 16 residues. J was trimmed by 1 base and V by 4 bases; bases with no gene match: 8. As DNA, the CDR3 is TGCGCCAGCAGCCCGGGGACAGGGGTTAGGTCCTACGAGCAGTACTTC. The encoded protein is CASSPGTGVRSYEQYF.

The chain uses TRBV25-1 and TRBJ1-4; the D is unclear. V shed 3 bases and J shed 7 bases, with 12 bases lying between them. Germline V CDR1 and CDR2: MGHDK, SYGVNS. The CDR3 sequence is 14 residues long. The CDR3 region is CASSEAGPSEKLFF. The CDR3 DNA follows: TGTGCCAGCAGTGAGGCAGGCCCGAGTGAAAAACTGTTTTTT.

The table lists this clone with a few counts. The chain couples TRBV3-1 (or the pseudogene TRBV3-2) to TRBJ2-1; D is ambiguous. V was cut by 4 bases and J by 15 bases, with 19 bases left in between. Per the germline V gene, CDR1 is LGHDT and CDR2 is YNNKEL (reference sequence). The CDR3 has 13 residues. The CDR3 sequence is CASSPQDGYRGFF. The DNA of the CDR3 is TGTGCCAGCAGCCCCCAGGATGGCTACAGAGGGTTCTTC.

The chain has TRBV20-1 and TRBJ1-2; TRBD1 might be the D (5 bases). The CDR3 is made up of 11 amino acids. Trimming removed 6 bases at V and 6 bases at J, with 11 bases between. CDR1 and CDR2 from the germline V gene are DFQATT and SNEGSKA (reference sequence). The CDR3 is CSAGGGDGYTF. The CDR3 DNA reads as TGCAGTGCCGGGGGGGGAGATGGCTACACCTTC.

This clone was counted a few times. V is TRBV7-9 and J is TRBJ1-1; D is uncertain. Germline CDR1 is SEHNR and CDR2 is FQNEAQ (reference sequence). The length of the CDR3 is 11 residues. Trimming took off 0 bases at V and 6 bases at J, with 2 bases between the two ends. CDR3 sequence reads: CASSLAPEAFF. CDR3 DNA sequence: TGTGCCAGCAGCTTAGCGCCTGAAGCTTTCTTT. The complete variable domain, with remaining parts taken from reference TRBV7-9 and TRBJ1-1, reads DTGVSQNPRHKITKRGQNVTFRCDPISEHNRLYWYRQTLGQGPEFLTYFQNEAQLEKSRLLSDRFSAERPKGSFSTLEIQRTEQGDSAMYLCASSLAPEAFFGQGTRLTVV.

The chain carries TRBV10-3 and TRBJ1-5, with 8 bases aligning to TRBD1. Unmatched junction bases numbered 8, after V lost 3 bases and J lost 7 bases. In germline, CDR1 is ENHRY, CDR2 SYGVKD. The CDR3 runs 15 residues. The CDR3 DNA sequence: TGTGCCATCAGTGAATCAGGGGGCTTGGGACAGCCCCAGCATTTT. Its translation is CAISESGGLGQPQHF.

This clone was detected only once. The chain carries TRBV2 and TRBJ1-6; tentatively, D is TRBD1 (5 bases). The V gene lost 6 bases and the J gene lost 8 bases, with 14 bases spanning the gap. CDR3 length equals 14 residues. From germline, CDR1 is SNHLY and CDR2 FYNNEI. CDR3 nucleotide sequence: TGTGCCAGCAGCGGCGGGACGGCTTATTCACCCCTCCACTTT. Translating it yields CASSGGTAYSPLHF.

This clone occurred once. V gene TRBV20-1 combines with J gene TRBJ1-1; D is possibly TRBD1 (6 bases). Germline V gene sequence: CDR1 DFQATT, CDR2 SNEGSKA (reference sequence). V was trimmed by 3 bases and J by 1 base, leaving 15 bases between them. There are 15 residues in the CDR3. The CDR3 sequence is CSASLPGRGNTEAFF. The CDR3, as DNA: TGCAGTGCTAGTCTCCCGGGCAGGGGGAACACTGAAGCTTTCTTT.

This chain connects TRBV6-1 to TRBJ1-1; no clear D gene. Germline V gives CDR1 MNHNS, CDR2 SASEGT. Trimming shortened V by 1 base and J by 3 bases, and 6 bases separated the two germline ends. The CDR3 sequence is 13 residues long. The CDR3 reads CASSEEHYTEAFF. In DNA, the CDR3 is TGTGCCAGCAGTGAAGAGCATTACACTGAAGCTTTCTTT.

This clone has just one count. CDR3 amino acids: CASSDDREGGSPLHF. The CDR3 coding sequence is TGTGCCAGCAGCGATGACAGGGAAGGCGGTTCACCCCTCCACTTT. This chain joins TRBV7-9 and TRBJ1-6; 7 positions match TRBD1. CDR1 is SEHNR and CDR2 is FQNEAQ in the germline V gene (reference sequence). V trimming: 5 bases; J trimming: 9 bases; junction bases outside the gene matches: 10. This CDR3 contains 15 residues.

This clone was seen only a few times. V is TRBV11-2 and J is TRBJ1-6, with D unclear. The ends were cut back, 3 bases at V and 8 bases at J, with 11 bases in the middle. The V gene's germline CDR1 is SGHAT and CDR2 FQNNGV. The CDR3 spans 14 residues. In nucleotides, the CDR3 is TGTGCCAGCAGCTTTATAGGGCACGATTCACCCCTCCACTTT. Its translation is CASSFIGHDSPLHF.

The chain links TRBV29-1 to TRBJ1-1; D may be TRBD1 (5 bases). There are 13 residues in the CDR3. CDR1 SQVTM and CDR2 ANQGSEA come from the germline V gene. V gave up 6 bases and J gave up 5 bases, with 16 bases separating them. In DNA form, the CDR3 reads TGCAGCGTCTCATCAGGGTTTAGTACTGAAGCTTTCTTT. Translated: CSVSSGFSTEAFF.

The rearrangement links TRBV4-2 to TRBJ1-2; TRBD1 matches at 8 bases. V was pared by 4 bases and J by 4 bases, with 14 bases of the junction left unmatched. Germline values: CDR1 LGHNA, CDR2 YNFKEQ. The CDR3 sequence is 17 residues long. The CDR3 here is CASSPSLTGAPTYGYTF. The CDR3 DNA is TGTGCCAGCAGCCCCTCATTGACAGGGGCCCCCACCTATGGCTACACCTTC.

The CDR3 sequence is CASSLGVTYNSPLHF. The CDR3 DNA follows: TGTGCCAGCAGTCTAGGGGTTACTTATAATTCACCCCTCCACTTT. The chain joins TRBV5-4 to TRBJ1-6; D may be TRBD1 (5 bases). The CDR3 sequence is 15 residues long. V lost 5 bases, J lost 4 bases, and 13 bases lay in between. Germline CDR1 is SGHNT and CDR2 is YYREEE (reference sequence).

This clone was detected only once. V is TRBV10-2 and J is TRBJ1-1; D ambiguous. Germline lookup yields CDR1 WSHSY and CDR2 SAAADI. The CDR3 sequence is 18 residues long. V was shortened by 0 bases and J by 6 bases, with 23 bases between the two germline ends. CDR3 in DNA: TGCGCCAGCAGTGAGTCCCTGAGGTCTAGGACTAGTTTCTCTGAAGCTTTCTTT. It is translated as CASSESLRSRTSFSEAFF.

The V call is TRBV19, the J call TRBJ1-5, with D possibly matching TRBD1 (6 bases). The CDR3 runs to 17 residues. V was clipped by 6 bases and J by 3 bases, with 21 bases between them. The germline CDR1 and CDR2 sequences are LNHDA and SQIVND (reference sequence). The CDR3, as DNA: TGTGCCAGTAGCCCTCTAAGGGGGACGGGGAACAATCAGCCCCAGCATTTT. Translated: CASSPLRGTGNNQPQHF.

V usage is TRBV6-5 and J usage is TRBJ2-7; 9 bases are shared with TRBD1. V shed 6 bases, J shed 2 bases, and the junction held 8 bases outside the gene matches. The V gene's germline CDR1 is MNHEY and CDR2 SVGAGI. The CDR3 length is 15 residues. CDR3 amino acids: CASRGQGGYTYEQYF. CDR3 nucleotides: TGTGCCAGCAGGGGACAGGGAGGATACACCTACGAGCAGTACTTC.

The genes are TRBV2 and TRBJ1-3, with D unclear. CDR1 and CDR2 (germline): SNHLY, FYNNEI. The V end was cut by 0 bases, the J end by 2 bases, with 14 bases between. The CDR3 spans 17 residues. The CDR3 DNA sequence: TGTGCCAGCAGTGAAGCGGGCGGGGTTCGAACTGGAAACACCATATATTTT. This codes for CASSEAGGVRTGNTIYF.

The chain has TRBV28 and TRBJ1-5; TRBD1 agrees at 9 bases. With V trimmed by 6 bases and J by 5 bases, 14 bases remained unmatched. The CDR3 is 17 amino acids. The germline CDR1 and CDR2 sequences are MDHEN and SYDVKM. As DNA, the CDR3 is TGTGCCAGCAGCGGTGGGGGACAGGGAGTAAGGGATCAGCCCCAGCATTTT. Its protein is CASSGGGQGVRDQPQHF.

V usage is TRBV6-1 and J usage is TRBJ2-5; tentative D call: TRBD2 (5 bases). There are 16 residues in the CDR3. The V gene's germline CDR1 is MNHNS and CDR2 SASEGT. The germline V and J ends were trimmed by 4 bases and 2 bases, with 17 bases remaining between them. CDR3 amino acids: CASSGITAATQETQYF. In nucleotides, the CDR3 is TGTGCCAGCAGTGGTATAACAGCGGCTACTCAAGAGACCCAGTACTTC.